Sequencing of this T cell receptor beta chain was carried out in a study of identical twins' blood T cells. Both ends of each TCR cDNA library bore sample-specific barcodes. TCRdb called the 5' RACE reads again in MiXCR, with one record for every CDR3 protein. Among 350,000 to 400,000 distinct CDR3 sequences listed, approximately 30% were seen once. The CDR3 extends over 15 amino acids. CDR1 is LNHDA and CDR2 is SQIVND in the germline V gene (reference sequence). V gave up 5 bases and J gave up 7 bases; unmatched junction bases: 8. Source material: PBMCs. This TCR derives from a woman aged 18 to 55 in good health. V usage is TRBV19 and J usage is TRBJ1-6, with TRBD1 matching over 7 bases. The CDR3 DNA is TGTGCCAGTAGTGGGGCAGGGGGAGGCAATTCACCCCTCCACTTT. Its protein is CASSGAGGGNSPLHF.